The present T cell receptor (beta chain) was sequenced within a study of shared clonotypes between healthy human individuals. With 2 bases removed from V and 0 bases from J, the gap between germline ends came to 15 bases. The CDR3 runs 17 residues. The germline gives CDR1 SGHTA, CDR2 FQGNSA. The data were produced by immunoSEQ multiplex PCR, yet TCRdb's version contains in-frame clones alone and is incomplete. The repertoire holds 1.6 million or so clones, with 97% to 99% as singletons. The chain couples TRBV7-2 to TRBJ2-3; D remains unclear. The clonotype comes from a man aged 25 to 40 in good health. The sequencing input was naive CD4+ T cells sorted from blood. Subset specified: CD45RA+ positively selected. CDR3 sequence (DNA): TGTGCCAGCAGCTTAATCGAACTACTTATAAGCACAGATACGCAGTATTTT. Encoded protein: CASSLIELLISTDTQYF. Full variable domain (remainder filled in from reference TRBV7-2 and TRBJ2-3): GAGVSQSPSNKVTEKGKDVELRCDPISGHTALYWYRQSLGQGLEFLIYFQGNSAPDKSGLPSDRFSAERTGGSVSTLTIQRTQQEDSAVYLCASSLIELLISTDTQYFGPGTRLTVL.